Shown below are 18 T cell receptor beta chains from a single sample sequenced in a study of blood T cell repertoires in COVID-19. TCRdb's table, derived via immunoSEQ multiplex PCR, lists solely in-frame clones and lacks some. The sample comprises about 230,000 clones, just over 85% of which are singletons, and approximately 10% rests with the top ten. Sequenced sample: peripheral blood. These receptors were taken from a man aged 45 to 65 with COVID-19, enrolled during active disease.

The chain carries TRBV10-1 and TRBJ2-5; TRBD1 aligns across 7 bases. This CDR3 contains 13 residues. Germline trimming cut 6 bases from V and 3 bases from J; bases unmatched to any gene: 4. CDR1 and CDR2 (germline): WNHNN, SYGVQD (reference sequence). The CDR3 protein is CASSAGTEETQYF. The CDR3 DNA is TGCGCCAGCAGCGCCGGGACAGAAGAGACCCAGTACTTC.

This clone was seen once. This chain joins TRBV7-2 and TRBJ2-2, with TRBD2 matching 10 bases. CDR3 size: 17 residues. CDR1 and CDR2 from the germline V gene are SGHTA and FQGNSA. After removal of 2 bases from V and 3 bases from J, the junction contained 6 bases not matched to a gene. This CDR3 is CASSLWGTSVYTGELFF. Here the CDR3 DNA reads TGTGCCAGCAGCTTATGGGGGACTAGCGTTTACACCGGGGAGCTGTTTTTT.

V is TRBV2 and J is TRBJ2-7; the match to TRBD1 covers 11 bases. The J segment lost 12 bases and the V segment lost 5 bases, leaving 9 bases of the junction unmatched. CDR1 is SNHLY, CDR2 FYNNEI, per germline. The CDR3 consists of 13 residues. The CDR3 loop reads CASSPGQGVRLYF. CDR3 nucleotide sequence: TGTGCCAGCAGTCCGGGACAGGGGGTTCGGCTGTACTTC.

The CDR3 bases are TGTGCCAGCAGCTTAGCTCCAGGGGCTAATTCACCCCTCCACTTT. Its translation: CASSLAPGANSPLHF. V and J are TRBV7-2 and TRBJ1-6, with a possible D match to TRBD1 (6 bases). The CDR3 sequence is 15 residues long. CDR1 and CDR2 from the germline V gene are SGHTA and FQGNSA. V was pared by 0 bases and J by 6 bases, with 9 bases between.

The gene calls are TRBV5-1 and TRBJ2-3; 13 bases match TRBD2. CDR3 length equals 17 residues. The ends lost 0 bases at V and 4 bases at J; junction bases unmatched: 5. The germline V gene encodes CDR1 SGHRS and CDR2 YFSETQ. In nucleotides, the CDR3 is TGCGCCAGCAGCTTGGGGACTAGCGGGAGTTCCCCAGATACGCAGTATTTT. Translation gives CASSLGTSGSSPDTQYF.

This chain uses TRBV27 with TRBJ1-4; TRBD1 aligns across 8 bases. The CDR3 length is 15 residues. The germline V gene has CDR1 MNHEY and CDR2 SMNVEV (reference sequence). J gave up 7 bases and V 2 bases, and 6 bases lay outside the gene matches. The CDR3 bases are TGTGCCAGCAGTTTAGGGGGACAGGATCTTGAAAAACTGTTTTTT. It translates to CASSLGGQDLEKLFF. Full variable domain (remainder filled in from reference TRBV27 and TRBJ1-4): EAQVTQNPRYLITVTGKKLTVTCSQNMNHEYMSWYRQDPGLGLRQIYYSMNVEVTDKGDVPEGYKVSRKEKRNFPLILESPSPNQTSLYFCASSLGGQDLEKLFFGSGTQLSVL.

As regards this clone: The same CDR3 is also encoded by other DNA sequences in this sample. V usage is TRBV11-1 and J usage is TRBJ1-2; 7 bases match TRBD1. This CDR3 is built from 14 residues. Germline lookup yields CDR1 SGHAT and CDR2 FQDESV (reference sequence). The ends lost 1 base at V and 5 bases at J; junction bases unmatched: 4. CDR3 bases: TGTGCCAGCAGCTTAGAACAGGGGACGTATGGCTACACCTTC. This translates into CASSLEQGTYGYTF. Looking up the rest from reference TRBV11-1 and TRBJ1-2 gives the full variable domain: EAEVAQSPRYKITEKSQAVAFWCDPISGHATLYWYRQILGQGPELLVQFQDESVVDDSQLPKDRFSAERLKGVDSTLKIQPAELGDSAMYLCASSLEQGTYGYTFGSGTRLTVV.

The sample holds one count of this clone. CDR3 loop: CASSEFGRGQHNEQFF. The CDR3 DNA is TGTGCCAGCAGTGAGTTCGGGAGGGGACAACACAATGAGCAGTTCTTC. This chain connects TRBV2 to TRBJ2-1, with 8 bases that match TRBD2. The V gene's germline CDR1 is SNHLY and CDR2 FYNNEI. With V trimmed by 3 bases and J by 5 bases, 9 bases remained unmatched. CDR3 length: 16 amino acids.

The V and J genes are TRBV5-1 and TRBJ2-5; 11 nucleotides agree with TRBD2. This CDR3 has 16 amino acids. V shed 5 bases, J shed 2 bases, and the junction held 8 bases outside the gene matches. CDR1 SGHRS and CDR2 YFSETQ come from the germline V gene. The CDR3 sequence is CASSFVAGGRQETQYF. Here the CDR3 DNA reads TGCGCCAGCAGTTTCGTAGCGGGGGGGCGTCAAGAGACCCAGTACTTC.

The chain recombines TRBV14 with TRBJ1-6, with D possibly being TRBD1 (6 bases). This CDR3 is 15 amino acids long. Trimming cost V 4 bases and J 5 bases, with 12 bases left between them. Germline V gives CDR1 SGHDN, CDR2 FVKESK. The CDR3 region has the DNA TGTGCCAGCAGCCTTACGACAGGTGATAATTCACCCCTCCACTTT. This codes for CASSLTTGDNSPLHF.

This clone has just one count. The junction departs from germline at one end; a sequencing error may be responsible. This chain uses TRBV5-1 with TRBJ1-1; 7 nucleotides agree with TRBD1. The CDR3 has 16 amino acids. The germline gives CDR1 SGHRS, CDR2 YFSETQ. CDR3 sequence reads: CASSLDRRFPHTEAFF. For the CDR3, the DNA is TGCGCCAGCAGTTTGGACAGGCGTTTCCCCCACACTGAAGCTTTCTTT.

The chain combines TRBV7-2 with TRBJ2-1; D is undetermined. CDR1 and CDR2 (germline): SGHTA, FQGNSA. The ends were cut back, 1 base at V and 4 bases at J, with 11 bases in the middle. This CDR3 has 15 amino acids. The chain's CDR3 is CASSLGAGPYNEQFF. The CDR3 DNA sequence: TGTGCCAGCAGCTTAGGGGCAGGCCCTTACAATGAGCAGTTCTTC.

The rearrangement uses TRBV7-3 and TRBJ1-1; the D is unclear. Germline assignment: CDR1 SGHTA and CDR2 FQGTGA. The germline V and J ends were trimmed by 2 bases and 1 base, with 8 bases remaining between them. This CDR3 is built from 14 residues. The CDR3 here is CASSLGPGNTEAFF. CDR3 DNA: TGTGCCAGCAGCTTAGGTCCGGGGAACACTGAAGCTTTCTTT.

The V and J genes are TRBV5-1 and TRBJ2-5, with D maybe TRBD1 (5 bases). V was trimmed by 4 bases and J by 1 base, leaving 11 bases between them. CDR3 length: 14 amino acids. CDR1 SGHRS and CDR2 YFSETQ come from the germline V gene. The CDR3 reads CASSPQQAQETQYF. The DNA of the CDR3 is TGCGCCAGCAGCCCCCAACAGGCCCAAGAGACCCAGTACTTC. The variable domain in full, with the rest retrieved from reference TRBV5-1 and TRBJ2-5, is KAGVTQTPRYLIKTRGQQVTLSCSPISGHRSVSWYQQTPGQGLQFLFEYFSETQRNKGNFPGRFSGRQFSNSRSEMNVSTLELGDSALYLCASSPQQAQETQYFGPGTRLLVL.

This chain connects TRBV3-1 (or the pseudogene TRBV3-2) to TRBJ2-1, with TRBD2 identical over 12 bases. The germline gives CDR1 LGHDT, CDR2 YNNKEL (reference sequence). V lost 3 bases to trimming and J lost 2 bases; unmatched junction nucleotides: 11. CDR3 length: 19 residues. CDR3 sequence (DNA): TGTGCCAGCAGCCACCGCCTAGGACTAGCGGGGCACACCTACAATGAGCAGTTCTTC. The encoded protein is CASSHRLGLAGHTYNEQFF.

The J gene is TRBJ1-4, the V gene TRBV9; the D gene is possibly TRBD1 (6 bases). V was clipped by 3 bases and J by 5 bases, with 17 bases between them. The germline CDR1 and CDR2 sequences are SGDLS and YYNGEE. This CDR3 region has 16 residues. CDR3 nucleotides: TGTGCCAGCAGCGCATTAAAGGACAGTGCGAATGAAAAACTGTTTTTT. Residues: CASSALKDSANEKLFF. The whole variable domain, filled in from reference TRBV9 and TRBJ1-4, reads DSGVTQTPKHLITATGQRVTLRCSPRSGDLSVYWYQQSLDQGLQFLIQYYNGEERAKGNILERFSAQQFPDLHSELNLSSLELGDSALYFCASSALKDSANEKLFFGSGTQLSVL.

The V call is TRBV24-1, the J call TRBJ2-1, with 11 bases that match TRBD1. Germline-derived CDR1 and CDR2 are KGHDR and SFDVKD. The CDR3 loop spans 16 amino acids. The junction had 4 bases not matched to a gene; V was cut back by 2 bases and J by 5 bases. The CDR3 spells CATSDSDRGPNNEQFF. In DNA, the CDR3 is TGTGCCACCAGTGATTCGGACAGGGGGCCCAACAATGAGCAGTTCTTC.

The gene calls are TRBV6-2 or TRBV6-3 and TRBJ2-2; 7 bases map to TRBD1. This CDR3 is 17 amino acids long. J gave up 1 base and V 6 bases, and 11 bases lay outside the gene matches. CDR1 and CDR2 (germline): MNHEY, SVGEGT. CDR3 in DNA: TGTGCCAGCAGCGCCGGGACAGCGAGGCAGAACACCGGGGAGCTGTTTTTT. This sequence encodes CASSAGTARQNTGELFF.